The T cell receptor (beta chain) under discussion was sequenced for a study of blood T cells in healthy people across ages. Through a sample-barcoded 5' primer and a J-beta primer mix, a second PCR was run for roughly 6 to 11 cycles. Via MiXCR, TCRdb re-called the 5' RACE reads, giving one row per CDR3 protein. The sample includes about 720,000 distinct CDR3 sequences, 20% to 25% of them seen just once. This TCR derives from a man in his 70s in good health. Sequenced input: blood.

The CDR3 is CASSFGDGRSETQYF. For the CDR3, the DNA is TGCGCCAGCAGCTTTGGTGACGGGAGGTCAGAGACCCAGTACTTC. The chain couples TRBV5-1 to TRBJ2-7; 7 nucleotides align to TRBD2. The J call may be in error: the DNA end matches TRBJ2-5 better. Germline V CDR1 and CDR2: SGHRS, YFSETQ. The CDR3 consists of 15 residues.